Presented here are 18 T cell receptor beta chains from one specimen sequenced in a study of T-cell reconstitution after alpha-beta-depleted transplantation in children. Unique molecular identifiers were incorporated into the prepared TCRbeta library. TCRdb reanalysed the PCR reads using MiXCR and keeps one entry per CDR3 protein. Among more than 300,000 distinct CDR3 sequences listed, about 17% were seen once. The sample was PBMCs, mostly from graft donor cells, taken 360 days after TCRalphabeta/CD19-depleted stem cell transplant. The source of these receptors is a male patient aged 2 to 9 who had a stem cell transplant for acute lymphoblastic leukemia, so the T cells may come from the graft donor.

This clonotype was counted at least ten times. The genes are TRBV7-2 and TRBJ2-2, with 7 bases that match TRBD1. J lost 6 bases, V lost 3 bases, and 1 base had no gene match. There are 13 residues in the CDR3. From germline, CDR1 is SGHTA and CDR2 FQGNSA. CDR3 sequence (DNA): TGTGCCAGCAGCTTTAGGGGGCCCGGGGAGCTGTTTTTT. Translation gives CASSFRGPGELFF.

The table lists this clonotype with a few counts. This chain links TRBV4-1 with TRBJ2-7; unclear D gene. Germline V gene sequence: CDR1 MGHRA, CDR2 YSYEKL. The V gene lost 4 bases and the J gene lost 3 bases, with 10 bases spanning the gap. The CDR3 totals 13 residues. The CDR3 nucleotides are TGCGCCAGCAGCCGCCTGGACCGCTACGAGCAGTACTTC. Protein: CASSRLDRYEQYF.

This clonotype was detected ten times or more. This rearrangement joins TRBV12-3 or TRBV12-4 to TRBJ2-1; weak D call: TRBD2 (6 bases). CDR3 length: 14 residues. V lost 6 bases and J lost 7, with 16 bases in between. For the CDR3, the DNA is TGTGCCAGCAGCCCCGGGATAGCGGTTAATGAGCAGTTCTTC. As protein: CASSPGIAVNEQFF.

This clonotype was detected many times. V and J are TRBV29-1 and TRBJ2-1, with D perhaps assigned TRBD1 or TRBD2 (5 bases each). The CDR3 consists of 14 residues. The germline V gene has CDR1 SQVTM and CDR2 ANQGSEA. Between the trimmed V and J ends, which lost 8 bases and 4 bases, there was a span of 18 bases. The CDR3 protein is CSYDPGRGYNEQFF. The CDR3 region has the DNA TGCAGCTACGATCCGGGACGGGGATACAATGAGCAGTTCTTC.

V and J are TRBV12-3 or TRBV12-4 and TRBJ2-1, with 13 nucleotides matching TRBD2. The V and J ends lost 6 bases and 4 bases, in that order; junction bases with no gene match: 6. The CDR3 contains 16 residues. The CDR3 DNA reads TGTGCCAGCAGCAGGGGGACTAGCGGGGTATACAATGAGCAGTTCTTC. This sequence encodes CASSRGTSGVYNEQFF.

In this sample, this clonotype turned up many times. This chain connects TRBV30 to TRBJ2-3; the match to TRBD1 covers 8 bases. With V trimmed by 0 bases and J by 2 bases, 4 bases remained unmatched. The CDR3 totals 15 residues. Germline values: CDR1 GTSNPN, CDR2 SVGIG (reference sequence). The CDR3 loop reads CAWSVGRGLTDTQYF. The CDR3 nucleotides read TGTGCCTGGAGTGTAGGCAGGGGGCTCACAGATACGCAGTATTTT.

This chain connects TRBV5-5 to TRBJ2-3, with 7 bases that match TRBD1. CDR1 and CDR2 (germline): SGHKS, YYEKEE (reference sequence). The trim removed 3 bases at V and 9 bases at J, leaving 1 base unmatched. The length of the CDR3 is 11 residues. The CDR3: CASSSTGTQYF. The DNA of the CDR3 is TGTGCCAGCAGCTCGACAGGGACGCAGTATTTT.

The chain employs TRBV7-9 and TRBJ1-6; D remains ambiguous. CDR3 length: 14 amino acids. CDR1 is SEHNR and CDR2 is FQNEAQ in the germline V gene (reference sequence). Trimming left V 1 base short and J 7 bases short, with 8 bases between. The CDR3 loop reads CASSLGEDNSPLHF. The CDR3 nucleotides read TGTGCCAGCAGCTTAGGGGAGGACAATTCACCCCTCCACTTT.

This clonotype has only one observation. The chain has TRBV4-2 and TRBJ2-3, with 9 bases that match TRBD2. The germline V gene has CDR1 LGHNA and CDR2 YNFKEQ. This CDR3 region has 18 residues. Trimming removed 4 bases from V and 0 bases from J; junction bases left unmatched: 11. The chain's CDR3 is CASSPGIAGEGSTDTQYF. In DNA form, the CDR3 reads TGTGCCAGCAGCCCAGGCATAGCGGGAGAGGGCAGCACAGATACGCAGTATTTT.

This clonotype turned up a few times. The chain links TRBV5-1 to TRBJ2-2, with 7 bases matching TRBD2. The germline CDR1 and CDR2 sequences are SGHRS and YFSETQ. The V segment lost 6 bases and the J segment 2 bases; nucleotides outside the gene matches: 10. This CDR3 is built from 16 residues. The CDR3 reads CASMFPSGLNTGELFF. The CDR3 DNA reads as TGCGCCAGCATGTTCCCTAGCGGCCTAAACACCGGGGAGCTGTTTTTT.

This clonotype has only a few counts. The V call is TRBV28, the J call TRBJ2-5; TRBD2 matches 7 bases. The germline V gene has CDR1 MDHEN and CDR2 SYDVKM. J gave up 5 bases and V 3 bases, and 6 bases lay outside the gene matches. The CDR3 totals 14 residues. This chain's CDR3 is CASSFTAGGETQYF. CDR3 coding DNA: TGTGCCAGCAGTTTTACAGCCGGGGGGGAGACCCAGTACTTC.

This clonotype was seen more than once but under ten times. The chain has TRBV4-2 and TRBJ2-7, with TRBD1 matching over 7 bases. The CDR3 has 14 residues. The germline gives CDR1 LGHNA, CDR2 YNFKEQ. V was pared by 4 bases and J by 2 bases, with 5 bases of the junction left unmatched. Here the CDR3 reads CASSPRDSTYEQYF. CDR3 coding DNA: TGTGCCAGCAGCCCACGGGACAGCACCTACGAGCAGTACTTC.

This clonotype was recorded a few times. CDR3 coding DNA: TGTGCCAGCACACTAGCGGGAGTGGGTAATGAGCAGTTCTTC. This gives the protein CASTLAGVGNEQFF. The genes are TRBV12-3 or TRBV12-4 and TRBJ2-1; 11 nucleotides agree with TRBD2. The CDR3 consists of 14 residues. Trimming removed 7 bases from V and 7 bases from J; junction bases left unmatched: 6.

This clonotype was seen a few times. The V call is TRBV28, the J call TRBJ2-1; 11 bases agree with TRBD2. The CDR3 is made up of 15 amino acids. The ends lost 5 bases at V and 7 bases at J; junction bases unmatched: 7. Germline V gene lookup returns CDR1 MDHEN and CDR2 SYDVKM. In DNA, the CDR3 is TGTGCCAGCAGTCCGCCGGGACTAGCGGCGAATGAGCAGTTCTTC. Translated: CASSPPGLAANEQFF.

This clonotype came up a few times. The chain carries TRBV28 and TRBJ2-5; D is ambiguous. CDR1 is MDHEN and CDR2 is SYDVKM in the germline V gene. This CDR3 is 17 amino acids long. V lost 3 bases and J lost 7, with 24 bases in between. The CDR3 sequence is CASSFGPIGWADPTQYF. The CDR3 coding sequence is TGTGCCAGCAGTTTCGGTCCTATTGGGTGGGCAGACCCGACCCAGTACTTC.

This clonotype occurred a few times. This chain connects TRBV7-9 to TRBJ2-5; no clear D gene. This CDR3 is built from 14 residues. The germline V and J ends were trimmed by 3 bases and 5 bases, with 13 bases remaining between them. In germline, CDR1 is SEHNR, CDR2 FQNEAQ (reference sequence). CDR3 protein: CASSFGVSRETQYF. CDR3 DNA: TGTGCCAGCAGCTTCGGCGTTAGTAGGGAGACCCAGTACTTC. Combining the CDR3 with reference TRBV7-9 and TRBJ2-5 gives the whole variable domain DTGVSQNPRHKITKRGQNVTFRCDPISEHNRLYWYRQTLGQGPEFLTYFQNEAQLEKSRLLSDRFSAERPKGSFSTLEIQRTEQGDSAMYLCASSFGVSRETQYFGPGTRLLVL.

Only a few counts were recorded for this clonotype. The genes are TRBV10-3 and TRBJ2-1; 8 bases match TRBD2. CDR1 is ENHRY and CDR2 is SYGVKD in the germline V gene. This CDR3 region has 15 residues. Trimming cost V 10 bases and J 3 bases; bases outside gene matches: 11. The CDR3 spells CATRPSSGNYNEQFF. The CDR3 nucleotides read TGTGCCACCCGCCCTAGTAGCGGGAACTACAATGAGCAGTTCTTC.

The gene calls are TRBV20-1 and TRBJ1-5, with no clear D. Trimming pared 6 bases from V and 7 bases from J, leaving 19 bases between. The V gene's germline CDR1 is DFQATT and CDR2 SNEGSKA (reference sequence). The CDR3 is 14 residues long. The chain's CDR3 is CSAAAQALGQPQHF. Here the CDR3 DNA reads TGCAGTGCCGCGGCGCAGGCTTTAGGCCAGCCCCAGCATTTT.